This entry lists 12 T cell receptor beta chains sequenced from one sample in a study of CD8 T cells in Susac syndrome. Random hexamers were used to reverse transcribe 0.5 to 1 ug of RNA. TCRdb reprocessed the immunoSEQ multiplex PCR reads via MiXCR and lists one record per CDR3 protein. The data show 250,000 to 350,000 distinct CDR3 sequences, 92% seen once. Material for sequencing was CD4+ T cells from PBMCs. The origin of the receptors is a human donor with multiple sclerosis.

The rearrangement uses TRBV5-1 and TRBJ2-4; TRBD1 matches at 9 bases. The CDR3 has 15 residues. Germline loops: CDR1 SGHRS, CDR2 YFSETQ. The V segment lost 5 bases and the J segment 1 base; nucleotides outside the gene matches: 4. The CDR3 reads CASSFGQGAKNIQYF. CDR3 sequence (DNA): TGCGCCAGCAGTTTTGGACAGGGGGCCAAAAACATTCAGTACTTC.

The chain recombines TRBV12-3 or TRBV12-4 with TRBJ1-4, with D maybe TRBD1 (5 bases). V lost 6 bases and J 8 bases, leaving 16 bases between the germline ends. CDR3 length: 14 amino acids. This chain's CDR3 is CASSFRGGGEKLFF. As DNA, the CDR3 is TGTGCCAGCAGCTTTCGCGGGGGAGGGGAAAAACTGTTTTTT.

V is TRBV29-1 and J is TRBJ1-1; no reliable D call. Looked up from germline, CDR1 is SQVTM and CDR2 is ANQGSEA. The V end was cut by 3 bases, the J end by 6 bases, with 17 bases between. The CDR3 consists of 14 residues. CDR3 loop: CSVDRGNFRAEAFF. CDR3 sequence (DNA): TGCAGCGTTGATCGGGGTAATTTTCGGGCTGAAGCTTTCTTT.

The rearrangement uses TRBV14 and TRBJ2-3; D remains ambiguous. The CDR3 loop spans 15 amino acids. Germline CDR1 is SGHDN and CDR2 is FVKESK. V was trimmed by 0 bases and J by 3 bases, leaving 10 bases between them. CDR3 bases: TGTGCCAGCAGCCAAGACCTCGATCGTACAGATACGCAGTATTTT. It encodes CASSQDLDRTDTQYF. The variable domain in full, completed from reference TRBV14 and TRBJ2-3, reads EAGVTQFPSHSVIEKGQTVTLRCDPISGHDNLYWYRRVMGKEIKFLLHFVKESKQDESGMPNNRFLAERTGGTYSTLKVQPAELEDSGVYFCASSQDLDRTDTQYFGPGTRLTVL.

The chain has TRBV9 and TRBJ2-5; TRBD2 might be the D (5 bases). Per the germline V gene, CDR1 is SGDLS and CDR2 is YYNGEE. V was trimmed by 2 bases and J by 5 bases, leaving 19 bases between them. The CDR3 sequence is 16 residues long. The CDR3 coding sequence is TGTGCCAGCAGCGTTGCTCCGGGCTCGGGATGGGAGACCCAGTACTTC. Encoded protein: CASSVAPGSGWETQYF.

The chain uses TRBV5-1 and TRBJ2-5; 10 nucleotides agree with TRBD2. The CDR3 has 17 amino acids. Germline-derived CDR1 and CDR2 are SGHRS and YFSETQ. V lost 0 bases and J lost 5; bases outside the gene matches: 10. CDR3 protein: CASSLAGSGRARETQYF. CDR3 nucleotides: TGCGCCAGCAGCTTGGCCGGAAGCGGGAGGGCCAGGGAGACCCAGTACTTC.

CDR3 in DNA: TGCGCCAGCAGCTTAATAGTGGGCTCTGAAGCTTTCTTT. This encodes CASSLIVGSEAFF. This chain uses TRBV5-1 with TRBJ1-1; D uncertain. The V and J ends lost 2 bases and 6 bases respectively, with 11 bases between them. Germline CDR1 SGHRS, CDR2 YFSETQ. This CDR3 contains 13 residues.

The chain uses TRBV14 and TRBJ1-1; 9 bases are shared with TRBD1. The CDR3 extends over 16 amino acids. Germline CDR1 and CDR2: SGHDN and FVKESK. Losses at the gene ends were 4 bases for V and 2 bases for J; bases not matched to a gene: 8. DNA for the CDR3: TGTGCCAGCAGCCTCACCGGGACAGGGCTTAACACTGAAGCTTTCTTT. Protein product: CASSLTGTGLNTEAFF.

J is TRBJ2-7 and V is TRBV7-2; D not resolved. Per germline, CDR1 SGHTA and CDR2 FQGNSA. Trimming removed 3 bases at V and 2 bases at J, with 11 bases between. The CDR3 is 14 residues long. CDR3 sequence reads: CASSFPRTPYEQYF. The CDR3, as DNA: TGTGCCAGCAGCTTTCCCCGTACGCCCTACGAGCAGTACTTC.

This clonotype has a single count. The CDR3 region has the DNA TGTGCCAGCAGCTTAGGTCGGGAGTCGACGCAGTATTTT. It codes for CASSLGRESTQYF. The chain uses TRBV11-3 and TRBJ2-3; D is perhaps TRBD2 (6 bases). CDR1 and CDR2 (germline): SGHNT, YENEEA. The CDR3 contains 13 residues. Trimming pared 1 base from V and 9 bases from J, leaving 11 bases between.

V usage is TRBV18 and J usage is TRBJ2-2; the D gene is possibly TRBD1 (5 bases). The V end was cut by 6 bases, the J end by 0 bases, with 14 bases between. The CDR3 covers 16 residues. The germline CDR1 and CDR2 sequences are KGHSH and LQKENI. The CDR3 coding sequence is TGTGCCAGCTCCCCGATTGGGGCGGCGAACACCGGGGAGCTGTTTTTT. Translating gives CASSPIGAANTGELFF. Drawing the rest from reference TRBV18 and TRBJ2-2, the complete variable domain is NAGVMQNPRHLVRRRGQEARLRCSPMKGHSHVYWYRQLPEEGLKFMVYLQKENIIDESGMPKERFSAEFPKEGPSILRIQQVVRGDSAAYFCASSPIGAANTGELFFGEGSRLTVL.

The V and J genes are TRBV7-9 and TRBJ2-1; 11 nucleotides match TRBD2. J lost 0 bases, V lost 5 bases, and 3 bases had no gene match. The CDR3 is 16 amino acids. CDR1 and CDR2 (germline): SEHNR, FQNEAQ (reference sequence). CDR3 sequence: CASSPTSGSSYNEQFF. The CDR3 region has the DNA TGTGCCAGCAGCCCTACTAGCGGGAGCTCCTACAATGAGCAGTTCTTC.